The rows below give T cell receptor beta chains drawn from one sample of a study of technical replicates of blood from a handful of donors. TCRdb's copy holds only in-frame clones and misses some; the assay was immunoSEQ multiplex PCR. The data hold tens of thousands of clones, with roughly 90% observed a single time. Sequencing used T cells isolated from PBMCs. These receptor sequences come from a human donor in good health. The CDR3 runs from the conserved cysteine through the conserved F or W. The D gene is left open where the match is weak. Not all rows give a size; the values are once, few, many and, for expanded clones, a class.

.	TRBV4-1	TRBJ2-7	.	TGCGCCAGCAGCCAAGATTGGGCAGATACCCGAAAACGGCAGTACTTC	CASSQDWADTRKRQYF
once	TRBV12-2	TRBJ2-1	.	TGTGCAAGTCGCTCGGGAAGCGGGAGCGGAAATGAGCAGTTCTTC	CASRSGSGSGNEQFF
.	TRBV5-8	TRBJ2-7	TRBD1	TGTGCCAGCAGCTTACCGGGACAGGGGAGGAACGAGCAGTACTTC	CASSLPGQGRNEQYF
.	TRBV6-5	TRBJ2-1	.	TGTGCCAGCAGTGCCTATCGAGGCAATGAGCAGTTCTTC	CASSAYRGNEQFF
.	TRBV5-5	TRBJ2-1	.	TGTGCCAGCAGCTTGGTGGGAGACTCCTACAATGAGCAGTTCTTC	CASSLVGDSYNEQFF
.	TRBV11-2	TRBJ2-2	TRBD2	TGTGCCAGCAGCCCAGGGACTAGCGGGAGTCGTACCGGGGAGCTGTTTTTT	CASSPGTSGSRTGELFF
.	TRBV28	TRBJ2-7	.	TGTGCCAGCAGAAGCGGGCCGTACGAGCAGTACTTC	CASRSGPYEQYF
.	TRBV27	TRBJ2-5	.	TGTGCCAGCAAGAAAATTGGAGGTGGCGAGACCCAGTACTTC	CASKKIGGGETQYF
.	TRBV4-1	TRBJ2-3	TRBD2	TGCGCCAGCAGCCAAGAACAGCGGGGGATAACAGATACGCAGTATTTT	CASSQEQRGITDTQYF
.	TRBV7-3	TRBJ1-3	.	TGTGCCAGCAGCTTAACGCTGACCAGGAACTCTGGAAACACCATATATTTT	CASSLTLTRNSGNTIYF
once	TRBV25-1	TRBJ1-1	TRBD1	TGTGCCAGCAGTCGCACGGGACAGGTGACTGAAGCTTTCTTT	CASSRTGQVTEAFF
.	TRBV25-1	TRBJ2-2	TRBD2	TGTGCCAGCAGTGTCCCCGGGGGGGCCTCCATTTCGGGCGGGGAGCTGTTTTTT	CASSVPGGASISGGELFF
.	TRBV5-6	TRBJ1-5	.	TGTGCCAGCAGCTCTGGGCGTCAGCCCCAGCATTTT	CASSSGRQPQHF
.	TRBV7-8	TRBJ2-7	TRBD2	TGTGCCAGCAGCCTACACACTAGCGGGGTAAGATACGAGCAGTACTTC	CASSLHTSGVRYEQYF
.	TRBV5-6	TRBJ2-7	TRBD1	TGTGCCAGCAGCAATACCCCCGGGACAGTCGAAATACTGTACTTC	CASSNTPGTVEILYF
.	TRBV27	TRBJ1-2	TRBD1	TGTGCCAGCAGCTTAAGACAGGGTAGAAATGGTGGCTACACCTTC	CASSLRQGRNGGYTF
once	TRBV25-1	TRBJ2-1	.	TGTGCCAGCAGTGGGGCAGGGAGGAATGAGCAGTTCTTC	CASSGAGRNEQFF
.	TRBV30	TRBJ2-1	TRBD1	TGTGCCTCAGGGGGTCGCTCCTACAATGAGCAGTTCTTC	CASGGRSYNEQFF
once	TRBV9	TRBJ2-2	TRBD1	TGTGCCAGCAGCGTCGGGACAGGGGGCTTAGGCGGGGAGCTGTTTTTT	CASSVGTGGLGGELFF
.	TRBV2	TRBJ2-7	TRBD2	TGTGCCAGCAGACTAGCGGGGTCTGCCTCCTACGAGCAGTACTTC	CASRLAGSASYEQYF
.	TRBV11-2	TRBJ1-2	TRBD1	TGTGCCAGCAGCTTAGACAGTTGGGGACAGGGGGTTTCTAACTATGGCTACACCTTC	CASSLDSWGQGVSNYGYTF
once	TRBV27	TRBJ2-5	TRBD2	TGTGCCAGCAGTCGACCCCCAGATCTAGCGGGGGGTCGAGGGGAGACCCAGTACTTC	CASSRPPDLAGGRGETQYF
.	TRBV7-6	TRBJ2-7	.	TGTGCCAGCAGCCGAGGGGACTTCTCCTACGAGCAGTACTTC	CASSRGDFSYEQYF
.	TRBV6-1	TRBJ1-4	.	TGTGCCAGCAGTGAAGGTCCTTATTTCGGGGAAAAACTGTTTTTT	CASSEGPYFGEKLFF
.	TRBV11-3	TRBJ2-7	.	TGTGCCAGCACCCCTTCCAGGTCTTCCTACGAGCAGTACTTC	CASTPSRSSYEQYF
.	TRBV7-2	TRBJ2-3	TRBD2	TGTGCCAGCAGCTTAGTTCAGGCTAGCGGGAATACGCAGTATTTT	CASSLVQASGNTQYF
once	TRBV5-6	TRBJ2-7	.	TGTGCCAGCAGCATTCTGGACAAGAGCTCCTACGAGCAGTACTTC	CASSILDKSSYEQYF
.	TRBV5-4	TRBJ2-4	TRBD2	TGTGCCAGCAGCCTGACGGGAGGGAAGAACATTCAGTACTTC	CASSLTGGKNIQYF
.	TRBV4-1	TRBJ2-7	.	TGCGCCAGCAGCCACGGCGGGGTTCAACGGGGCGAGCAGTACTTC	CASSHGGVQRGEQYF
once	TRBV5-4	TRBJ2-7	.	TGTGCCAGCAGCTTTGGACAGACCTACGAGCAGTACTTC	CASSFGQTYEQYF
.	TRBV6-1	TRBJ1-6	.	TGTGCCAGCAAAGAAGGGGAAGATTCACCCCTCCACTTT	CASKEGEDSPLHF
once	TRBV9	TRBJ1-1	TRBD1	TGTGCCAGCAGCCCCTCTCCTTGGCAGGGGGCCAATAAGAACACTGAAGCTTTCTTT	CASSPSPWQGANKNTEAFF
.	TRBV5-6	TRBJ2-3	.	TGTGCCAGCAGCTTGACCAGGGCCGCAGATACGCAGTATTTT	CASSLTRAADTQYF
.	TRBV5-1	TRBJ2-7	.	TGCGCCAGCAGCTTGAGCCAGGGAAGATCCTACGAGCAGTACTTC	CASSLSQGRSYEQYF
.	TRBV4-1	TRBJ1-5	TRBD1	TGCGCCAGCAGCCAGACGACAGGGGAGCTGCCCCAGCATTTT	CASSQTTGELPQHF
.	TRBV27	TRBJ1-2	.	TGTGCCAGCAGTTTAGGAGGCGCCGACGGCTACACCTTC	CASSLGGADGYTF
.	TRBV9	TRBJ2-3	TRBD1	TGTGCCAGCAGCGATCGACAGGGGGTAGATACGCAGTATTTT	CASSDRQGVDTQYF
.	TRBV4-1	TRBJ1-2	.	TGCGCCAGCAGCGAAAGAATGGGGTCACAGGTTGAATATGGCTACACCTTC	CASSERMGSQVEYGYTF
.	TRBV4-1	TRBJ2-3	.	TGCGCCAGCAGCCAAGGAGGGTATGAAGATACGCAGTATTTT	CASSQGGYEDTQYF
.	TRBV14	TRBJ1-2	.	TGTGCCAGCAGCCAAGAGGGGGGGCGCGCCTATGGCTACACCTTC	CASSQEGGRAYGYTF
.	TRBV5-6	TRBJ2-5	.	TGTGCCAGCAGCTTGTCAGGGCGTGGAGAGACCCAGTACTTC	CASSLSGRGETQYF
.	TRBV28	TRBJ2-5	TRBD1	TGTGCCAGCAGCCCGGGACAGCTTCAAGAGACCCAGTACTTC	CASSPGQLQETQYF
once	TRBV5-1	TRBJ2-7	TRBD2	TGCGCCAGCAGCGAGACTCGACTAGCGGGACTCTACGAGCAGTACTTC	CASSETRLAGLYEQYF
.	TRBV7-8	TRBJ1-1	.	TGTGCCAGCAGCTACCTCCGGGAAATGAACACTGAAGCTTTCTTT	CASSYLREMNTEAFF
.	TRBV5-4	TRBJ2-7	.	TGTGCCAGCAGCTTTACAGGGAACGAGCAGTACTTC	CASSFTGNEQYF
once	TRBV27	TRBJ2-2	TRBD2	TGTGCCAGCAGTGGACGATCTAGCGGGAGGGACGTCACCGGGGAGCTGTTTTTT	CASSGRSSGRDVTGELFF
.	TRBV4-1	TRBJ1-5	.	TGCGCCAGCAGCCAAGAATTGGGACACTTTAATCAGCCCCAGCATTTT	CASSQELGHFNQPQHF
.	TRBV5-1	TRBJ1-5	.	TGCGCCAGCAGCAGAGGGGAGGCCAATCAGCCCCAGCATTTT	CASSRGEANQPQHF